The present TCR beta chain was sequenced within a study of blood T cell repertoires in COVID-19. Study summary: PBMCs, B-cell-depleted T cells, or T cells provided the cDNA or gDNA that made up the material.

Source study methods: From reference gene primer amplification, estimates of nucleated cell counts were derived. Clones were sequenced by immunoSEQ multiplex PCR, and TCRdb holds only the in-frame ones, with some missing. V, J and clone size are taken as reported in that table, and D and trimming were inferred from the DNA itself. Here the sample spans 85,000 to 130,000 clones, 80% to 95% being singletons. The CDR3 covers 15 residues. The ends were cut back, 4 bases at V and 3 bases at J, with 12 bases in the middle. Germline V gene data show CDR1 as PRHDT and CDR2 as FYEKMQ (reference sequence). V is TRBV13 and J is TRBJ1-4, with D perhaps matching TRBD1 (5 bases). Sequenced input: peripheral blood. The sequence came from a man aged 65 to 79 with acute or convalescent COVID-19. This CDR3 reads CASSSGLGANEKLFF. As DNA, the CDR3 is TGTGCCAGCAGCTCGGGACTGGGGGCTAATGAAAAACTGTTTTTT.